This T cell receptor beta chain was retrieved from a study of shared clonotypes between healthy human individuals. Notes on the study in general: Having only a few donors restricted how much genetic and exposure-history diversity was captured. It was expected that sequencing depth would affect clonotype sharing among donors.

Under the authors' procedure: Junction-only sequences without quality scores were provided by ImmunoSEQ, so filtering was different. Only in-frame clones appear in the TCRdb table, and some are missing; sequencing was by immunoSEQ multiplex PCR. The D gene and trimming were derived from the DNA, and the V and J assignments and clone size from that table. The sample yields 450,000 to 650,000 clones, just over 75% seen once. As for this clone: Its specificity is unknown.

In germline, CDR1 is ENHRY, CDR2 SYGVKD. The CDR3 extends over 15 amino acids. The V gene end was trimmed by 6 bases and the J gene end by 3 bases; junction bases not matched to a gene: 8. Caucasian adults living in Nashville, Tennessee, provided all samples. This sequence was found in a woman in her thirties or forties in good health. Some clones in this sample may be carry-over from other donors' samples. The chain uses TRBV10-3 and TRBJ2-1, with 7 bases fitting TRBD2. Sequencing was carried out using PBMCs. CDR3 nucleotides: TGTGCCATCAGGGATACTAGCGAGGACTACAATGAGCAGTTCTTC. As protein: CAIRDTSEDYNEQFF.